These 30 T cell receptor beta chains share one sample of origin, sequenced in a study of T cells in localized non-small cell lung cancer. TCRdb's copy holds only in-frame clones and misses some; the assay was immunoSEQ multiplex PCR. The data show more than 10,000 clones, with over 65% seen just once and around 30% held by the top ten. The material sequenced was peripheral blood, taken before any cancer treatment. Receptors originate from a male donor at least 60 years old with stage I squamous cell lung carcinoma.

The CDR3 sequence is CASSPRQFYQPQHF. CDR3 nucleotide sequence: TGTGCCAGCAGCCCCAGACAGTTTTATCAGCCCCAGCATTTT. V and J are TRBV6-6 and TRBJ1-5; D possibly corresponds to TRBD1 (5 bases). Trimming left V 6 bases short and J 5 bases short, with 14 bases between. Germline CDR1 reads MNHNY; CDR2 reads SVGAGI (reference sequence). The CDR3 runs to 14 residues.

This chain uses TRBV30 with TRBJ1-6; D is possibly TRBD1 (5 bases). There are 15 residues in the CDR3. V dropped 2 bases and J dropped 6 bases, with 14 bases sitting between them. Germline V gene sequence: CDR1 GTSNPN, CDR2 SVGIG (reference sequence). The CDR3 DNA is TGTGCCTGGAGTCTACCGGGACGGACTAATTCACCCCTCCACTTT. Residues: CAWSLPGRTNSPLHF.

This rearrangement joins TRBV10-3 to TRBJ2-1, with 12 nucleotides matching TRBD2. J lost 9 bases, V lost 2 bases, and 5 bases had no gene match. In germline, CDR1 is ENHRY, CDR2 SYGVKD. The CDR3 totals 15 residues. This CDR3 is CAISEGGLAGSEQFF. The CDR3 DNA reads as TGTGCCATCAGTGAGGGCGGACTAGCGGGAAGTGAGCAGTTCTTC.

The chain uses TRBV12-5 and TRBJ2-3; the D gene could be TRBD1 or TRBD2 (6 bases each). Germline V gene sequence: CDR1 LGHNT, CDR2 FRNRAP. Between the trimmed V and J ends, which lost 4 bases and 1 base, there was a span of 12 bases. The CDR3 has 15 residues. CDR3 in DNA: TGTGCTAGTGGTTCGGACGGGGGCCGCACAGATACGCAGTATTTT. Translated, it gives CASGSDGGRTDTQYF.

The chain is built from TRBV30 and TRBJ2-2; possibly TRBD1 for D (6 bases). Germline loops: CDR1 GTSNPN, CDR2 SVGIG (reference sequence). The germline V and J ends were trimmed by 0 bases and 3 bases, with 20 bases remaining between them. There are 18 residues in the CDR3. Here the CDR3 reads CAWSVARGQLEYTGELFF. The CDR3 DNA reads TGTGCCTGGAGTGTAGCGAGGGGACAACTCGAATACACCGGGGAGCTGTTTTTT.

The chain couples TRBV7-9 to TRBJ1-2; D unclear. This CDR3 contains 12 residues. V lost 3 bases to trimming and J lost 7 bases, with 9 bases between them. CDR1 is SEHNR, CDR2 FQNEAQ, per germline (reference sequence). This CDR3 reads CASSLFDLGYTF. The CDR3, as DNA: TGTGCCAGCAGCTTGTTTGACCTTGGCTACACCTTC.

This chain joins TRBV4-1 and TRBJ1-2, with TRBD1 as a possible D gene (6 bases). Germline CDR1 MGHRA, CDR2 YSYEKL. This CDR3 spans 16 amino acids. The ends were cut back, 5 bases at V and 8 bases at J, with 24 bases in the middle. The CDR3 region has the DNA TGCGCCAGCAGCACACCAACAGGGATCCGGGAAGGCGGCTACACCTTC. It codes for CASSTPTGIREGGYTF.

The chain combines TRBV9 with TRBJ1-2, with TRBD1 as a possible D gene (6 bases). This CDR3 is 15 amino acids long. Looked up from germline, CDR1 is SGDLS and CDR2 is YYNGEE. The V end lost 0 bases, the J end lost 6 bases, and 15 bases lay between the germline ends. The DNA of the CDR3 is TGTGCCAGCAGCGTAGTACCCACAGGGCTCGATGGCTACACCTTC. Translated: CASSVVPTGLDGYTF.

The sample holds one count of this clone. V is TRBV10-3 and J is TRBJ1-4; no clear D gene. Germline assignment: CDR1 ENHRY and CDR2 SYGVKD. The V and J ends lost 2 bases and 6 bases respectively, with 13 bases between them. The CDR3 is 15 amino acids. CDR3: CAISERFGPDEKLFF. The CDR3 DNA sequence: TGTGCCATCAGTGAGAGGTTCGGGCCGGATGAAAAACTGTTTTTT.

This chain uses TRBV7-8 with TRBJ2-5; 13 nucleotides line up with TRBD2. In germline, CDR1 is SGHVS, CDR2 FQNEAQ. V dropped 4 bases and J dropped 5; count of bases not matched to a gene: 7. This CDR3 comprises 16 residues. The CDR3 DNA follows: TGTGCCAGCAGCTCGCAGACTAGCGGGGGGAAGGAGACCCAGTACTTC. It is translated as CASSSQTSGGKETQYF.

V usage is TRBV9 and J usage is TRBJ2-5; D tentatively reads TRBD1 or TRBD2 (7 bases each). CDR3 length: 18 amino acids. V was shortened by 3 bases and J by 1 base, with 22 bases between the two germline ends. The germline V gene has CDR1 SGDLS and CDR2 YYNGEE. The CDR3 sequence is CASSAHGGGQRRQETQYF. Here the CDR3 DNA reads TGTGCCAGCAGCGCCCATGGGGGGGGACAGAGACGCCAAGAGACCCAGTACTTC.

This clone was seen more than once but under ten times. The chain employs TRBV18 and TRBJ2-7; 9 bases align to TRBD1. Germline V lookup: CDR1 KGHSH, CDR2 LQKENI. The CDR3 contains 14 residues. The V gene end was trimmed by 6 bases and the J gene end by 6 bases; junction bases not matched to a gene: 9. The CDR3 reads CASSARDRDAEQYF. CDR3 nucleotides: TGTGCCAGCTCGGCCCGGGACAGGGATGCCGAGCAGTACTTC.

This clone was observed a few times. CDR3 sequence reads: CASSMVRAQPQHF. The DNA of the CDR3 is TGTGCCAGTAGTATGGTCCGGGCTCAGCCCCAGCATTTT. The chain employs TRBV19 and TRBJ1-5, with D unclear. CDR1 is LNHDA and CDR2 is SQIVND in the germline V gene (reference sequence). V gave up 3 bases and J gave up 6 bases, with 9 bases separating them. The CDR3 sequence is 13 residues long.

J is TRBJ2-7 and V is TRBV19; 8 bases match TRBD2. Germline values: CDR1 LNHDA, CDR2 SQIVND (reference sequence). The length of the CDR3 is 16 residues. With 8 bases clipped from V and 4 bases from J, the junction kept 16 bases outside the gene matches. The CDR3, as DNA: TGTGCCAGTCGTGGCTTCATCCGGGAGGGTTTGTACGAGCAGTACTTC. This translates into CASRGFIREGLYEQYF.

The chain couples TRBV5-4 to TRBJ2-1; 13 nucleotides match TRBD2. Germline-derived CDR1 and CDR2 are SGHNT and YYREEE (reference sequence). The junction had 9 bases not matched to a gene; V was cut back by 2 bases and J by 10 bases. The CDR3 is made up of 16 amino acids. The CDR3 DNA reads TGTGCCAGCAGCTTCCCGGGACTAGCGGGAAATTTAGAGCAGTTCTTC. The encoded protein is CASSFPGLAGNLEQFF. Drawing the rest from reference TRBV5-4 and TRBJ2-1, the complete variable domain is ETGVTQSPTHLIKTRGQQVTLRCSSQSGHNTVSWYQQALGQGPQFIFQYYREEENGRGNFPPRFSGLQFPNYSSELNVNALELDDSALYLCASSFPGLAGNLEQFFGPGTRLTVL.

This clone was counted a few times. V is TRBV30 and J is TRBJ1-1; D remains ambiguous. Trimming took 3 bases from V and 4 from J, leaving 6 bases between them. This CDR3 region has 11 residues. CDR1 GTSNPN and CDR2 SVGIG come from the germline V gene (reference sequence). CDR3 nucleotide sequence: TGTGCCTGGAGCGAACTCACTGAAGCTTTCTTT. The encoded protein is CAWSELTEAFF.

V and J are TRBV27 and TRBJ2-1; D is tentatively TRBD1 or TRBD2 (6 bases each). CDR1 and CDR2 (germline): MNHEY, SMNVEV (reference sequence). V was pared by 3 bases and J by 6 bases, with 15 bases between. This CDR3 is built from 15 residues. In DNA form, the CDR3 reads TGTGCCAGCAGTTTTCGGGGGCCCGGGTTCAATGAGCAGTTCTTC. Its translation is CASSFRGPGFNEQFF.

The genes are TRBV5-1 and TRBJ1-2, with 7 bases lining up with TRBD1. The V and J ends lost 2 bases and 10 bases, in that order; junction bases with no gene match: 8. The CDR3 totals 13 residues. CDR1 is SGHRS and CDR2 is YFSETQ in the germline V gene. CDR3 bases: TGCGCCAGCAGCTTCGGACGGGGGACAGACTACACCTTC. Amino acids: CASSFGRGTDYTF.

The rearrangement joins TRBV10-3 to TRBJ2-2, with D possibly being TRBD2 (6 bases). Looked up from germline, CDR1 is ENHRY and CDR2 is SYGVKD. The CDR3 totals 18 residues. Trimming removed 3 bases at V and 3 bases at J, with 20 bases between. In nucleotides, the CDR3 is TGTGCCATCAGTGATGCCTACCCCCCCCAGCGGGACACCGGGGAGCTGTTTTTT. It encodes CAISDAYPPQRDTGELFF.

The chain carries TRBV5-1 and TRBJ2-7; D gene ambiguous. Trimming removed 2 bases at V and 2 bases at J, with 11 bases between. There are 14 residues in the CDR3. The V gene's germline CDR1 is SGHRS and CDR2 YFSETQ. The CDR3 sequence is CASSFGLPPYEQYF. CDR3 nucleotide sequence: TGCGCCAGCAGCTTTGGGCTGCCTCCCTACGAGCAGTACTTC.

In DNA form, the CDR3 reads TGCAGCGTTGGTTATCGGCGGAATGAGCAGTTCTTC. This sequence encodes CSVGYRRNEQFF. The chain combines TRBV29-1 with TRBJ2-1; D remains ambiguous. CDR1 SQVTM and CDR2 ANQGSEA come from the germline V gene. Trimming removed 4 bases from V and 7 bases from J, with 11 bases in between. CDR3 size: 12 residues.

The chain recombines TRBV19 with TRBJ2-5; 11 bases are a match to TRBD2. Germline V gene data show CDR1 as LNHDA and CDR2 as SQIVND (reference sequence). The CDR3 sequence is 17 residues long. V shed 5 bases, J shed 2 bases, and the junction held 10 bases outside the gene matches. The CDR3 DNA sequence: TGTGCCAGTAGTCCTACCTCCGGGACTAGCGGTCAAGAGACCCAGTACTTC. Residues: CASSPTSGTSGQETQYF.

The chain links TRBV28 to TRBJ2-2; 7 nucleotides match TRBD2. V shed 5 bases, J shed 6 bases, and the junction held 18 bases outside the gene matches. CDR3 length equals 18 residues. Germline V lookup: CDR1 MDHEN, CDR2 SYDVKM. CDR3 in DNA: TGTGCCAGCAGTCTCACATTGGGCGCGGGAGTGGGGGCCGGGGAGCTGTTTTTT. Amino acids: CASSLTLGAGVGAGELFF.

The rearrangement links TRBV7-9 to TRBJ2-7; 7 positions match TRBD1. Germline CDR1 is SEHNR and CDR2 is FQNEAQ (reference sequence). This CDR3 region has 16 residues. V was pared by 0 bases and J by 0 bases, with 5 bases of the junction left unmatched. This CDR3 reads CASSLALGQSSYEQYF. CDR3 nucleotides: TGTGCCAGCAGCTTAGCGCTGGGACAGTCCTCCTACGAGCAGTACTTC. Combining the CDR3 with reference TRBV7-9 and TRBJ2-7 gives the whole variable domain DTGVSQNPRHKITKRGQNVTFRCDPISEHNRLYWYRQTLGQGPEFLTYFQNEAQLEKSRLLSDRFSAERPKGSFSTLEIQRTEQGDSAMYLCASSLALGQSSYEQYFGPGTRLTVT.

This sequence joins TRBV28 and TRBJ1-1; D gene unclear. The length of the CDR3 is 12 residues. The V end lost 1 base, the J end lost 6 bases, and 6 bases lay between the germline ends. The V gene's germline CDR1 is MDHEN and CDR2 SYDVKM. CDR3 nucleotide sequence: TGTGCCAGCAGTTTATTTGGCGCTGAAGCTTTCTTT. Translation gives CASSLFGAEAFF. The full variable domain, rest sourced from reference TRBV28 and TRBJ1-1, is DVKVTQSSRYLVKRTGEKVFLECVQDMDHENMFWYRQDPGLGLRLIYFSYDVKMKEKGDIPEGYSVSREKKERFSLILESASTNQTSMYLCASSLFGAEAFFGQGTRLTVV.

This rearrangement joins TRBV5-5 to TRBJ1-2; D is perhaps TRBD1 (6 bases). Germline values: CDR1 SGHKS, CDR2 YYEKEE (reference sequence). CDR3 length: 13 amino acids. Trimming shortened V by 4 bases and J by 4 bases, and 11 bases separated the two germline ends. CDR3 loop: CASSGGGGYGYTF. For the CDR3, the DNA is TGTGCCAGCAGCGGAGGGGGAGGCTATGGCTACACCTTC.

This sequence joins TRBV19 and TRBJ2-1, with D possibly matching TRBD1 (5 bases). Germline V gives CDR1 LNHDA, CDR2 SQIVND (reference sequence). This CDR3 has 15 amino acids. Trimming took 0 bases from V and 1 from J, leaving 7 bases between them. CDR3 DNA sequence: TGTGCCAGTAGTATAGACGCAGGGTCCTACAATGAGCAGTTCTTC. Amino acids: CASSIDAGSYNEQFF.

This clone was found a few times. The CDR3 spells CASSPLAGLASYEQYF. The CDR3 DNA reads TGCGCCAGCAGCCCCCTGGCGGGACTAGCGTCCTACGAGCAGTACTTC. The chain combines TRBV5-1 with TRBJ2-7, with TRBD2 matching 10 bases. J was trimmed by 1 base and V by 4 bases; bases with no gene match: 8. The CDR3 extends over 16 amino acids. Looked up from germline, CDR1 is SGHRS and CDR2 is YFSETQ.

CDR3 sequence: CSPKTGNEQFF. CDR3 DNA sequence: TGCAGTCCAAAGACGGGCAATGAGCAGTTCTTC. This chain links TRBV20-1 with TRBJ2-1; D unclear. The V and J ends lost 8 bases and 6 bases respectively, with 11 bases between them. The germline CDR1 and CDR2 sequences are DFQATT and SNEGSKA (reference sequence). The CDR3 is 11 amino acids.

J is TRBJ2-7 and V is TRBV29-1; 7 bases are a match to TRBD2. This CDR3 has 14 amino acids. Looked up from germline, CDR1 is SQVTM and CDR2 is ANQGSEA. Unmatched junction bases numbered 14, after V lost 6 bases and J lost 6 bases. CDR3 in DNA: TGCAGCGTCCGCCTAGCGGCCGAGGTAATCGAGCAGTACTTC. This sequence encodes CSVRLAAEVIEQYF.